This T cell receptor beta chain was identified in a study of T cells in Graves' hyperthyroidism and ophthalmopathy. Overall study results and limits: Blood held most thyroid clonotypes expanded above 0.001 frequency.

This clonotype occurred many times. The target antigen is unknown. RNA transcripts yielded amplified TCR beta CDR3 regions. The study used the HTBI primer set for a first-round RT-PCR of the TCR CDR3. Via MiXCR, TCRdb re-called the multiplex PCR reads, giving one row per CDR3 protein. The repertoire holds around 450,000 distinct CDR3 sequences, with roughly an eighth as singletons. The CDR3 has 15 residues. The trim removed 4 bases at V and 6 bases at J, leaving 5 bases unmatched. Germline assignment: CDR1 LGHDT and CDR2 YNNKEL (reference sequence). Sequenced sample: blood. The source is a woman under 30 with Graves' hyperthyroidism. The rearrangement joins TRBV3-1 to TRBJ2-2, with 10 bases aligning to TRBD2. The CDR3 loop reads CASSPSGRASGELFF. The CDR3 DNA is TGTGCCAGCAGCCCCAGCGGGAGGGCGTCCGGGGAGCTGTTTTTT.